Below, one T cell receptor (beta chain) is given with its context. Its antigen is undetermined. TCRdb recomputed calls from the RACE reads with MiXCR, one row per CDR3 protein. The sample records 150,000 to 200,000 distinct CDR3 sequences, 25% to 30% being singletons. The data originate from a study of human T cells and chemical hapten exposure. Study results and caveats: There were significantly more large CDR3 similarity clusters among expanded TCRs than among controls. Sensitizing to DPC left TCRs with a frequency above 1 in 1000 unaltered.

The CDR3 consists of 14 residues. V lost 1 base and J 3 bases, leaving 10 bases between the germline ends. CDR1 is LNHNV, CDR2 YYDKDF, per germline (reference sequence). The time point is: patch test 3, about 24 weeks after DPC sensitization. The treatment was: therapeutic diphenylcyclopropenone sensitization with weekly scalp DPC. The clonotype originates from a young woman with alopecia areata. Some clones in this sample may be carry-over from other donors' samples. The starting material was whole blood, obtained in connection with sensitization to the hapten diphenylcyclopropenone (DPC). The chain combines TRBV15 with TRBJ2-7; D is unresolved. The CDR3 spells CATSRGAEVYEQYF. For the CDR3, the DNA is TGTGCCACCAGCAGAGGCGCAGAAGTCTACGAGCAGTACTTC.